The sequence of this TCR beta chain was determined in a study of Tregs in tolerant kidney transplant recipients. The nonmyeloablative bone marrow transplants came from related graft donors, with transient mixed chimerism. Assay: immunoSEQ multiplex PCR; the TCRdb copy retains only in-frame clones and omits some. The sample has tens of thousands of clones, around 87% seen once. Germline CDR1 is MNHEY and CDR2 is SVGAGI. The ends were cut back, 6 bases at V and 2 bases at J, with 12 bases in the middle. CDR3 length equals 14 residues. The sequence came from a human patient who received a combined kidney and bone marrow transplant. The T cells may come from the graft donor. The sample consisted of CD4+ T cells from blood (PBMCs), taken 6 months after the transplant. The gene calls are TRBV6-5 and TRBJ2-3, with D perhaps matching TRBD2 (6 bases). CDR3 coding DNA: TGTGCCAGCAGGCGGGGCTCCTACACAGATACGCAGTATTTT. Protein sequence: CASRRGSYTDTQYF.